This TCR beta chain was recovered during a study of blood T cell repertoires in COVID-19. Study context: The samples span acute and convalescent COVID-19 from the United States, Italy and Spain. T cells, B-cell-depleted T cells, or PBMCs provided the cDNA or gDNA that served as material.

CDR3 length equals 15 residues. Germline values: CDR1 MGHRA, CDR2 YSYEKL. V lost 0 bases to trimming and J lost 5 bases; unmatched junction nucleotides: 4. Followed longitudinally, the Seattle patients had been enrolled during active infection. Original processing methods: The authors estimated nucleated cell counts from reference gene primer amplification. Sequencing was performed with immunoSEQ multiplex PCR; in TCRdb, only in-frame clones are kept and a portion is missing. V, J and clone size derive from that table, while D and trimming were established from the DNA sequence. The table lists some 300,000 clones, roughly nine tenths of them singletons, with about 1.7% in the top ten.

The chain carries TRBV4-1 and TRBJ1-2, with TRBD1 identical over 9 bases. The receptor's source is a woman in her thirties with COVID-19, enrolled during active disease. Specimen: peripheral blood. The CDR3 DNA is TGCGCCAGCAGCCAAGAACCGGACAGGGGTTATGGCTACACCTTC. Amino acids: CASSQEPDRGYGYTF.